The source of this T cell receptor (beta chain) is a study of T-cell memory formation after mild COVID-19. About the study: TCR clusters were largely donor specific.

Ten or more counts support this clonotype. The antigen is not known. The study's findings and limits: Shrinking CD4+ clones resided mostly in CM and EM, and CD8+ ones in EMRA. A second wave of clones peaked on day 37, and their SARS-CoV-2 specificity went unconfirmed.

TCRdb called the 5' RACE reads again in MiXCR, with one record for every CDR3 protein. The sample has approximately 340,000 distinct CDR3 sequences, over 10% seen once. V lost 2 bases and J lost 4; bases outside the gene matches: 14. CDR3 size: 18 residues. The rearrangement links TRBV12-3 or TRBV12-4 to TRBJ1-5; 7 nucleotides line up with TRBD1. The receptor comes from a man aged 18 to 35 who had mild COVID-19 (a few samples of this study predate the infection). Cell type and time point are not known. Material for sequencing was PBMCs or a T cell subset sorted from them (not recorded which). The CDR3 DNA sequence: TGTGCCAGCAGTTTAATGTGGGACCGGGACAGTGTGAATCAGCCCCAGCATTTT. It specifies CASSLMWDRDSVNQPQHF.